Listed here are 31 T cell receptor beta chains from one sample, sequenced in a study of blood T cells in healthy people across ages. A sample-barcoded 5' primer and a J-beta primer mix were used in a second PCR of about 7 to 12 cycles. Each CDR3 protein gets one entry after TCRdb re-called the 5' RACE reads with MiXCR. The sample consists of under 1,100,000 distinct CDR3 sequences, almost 25% of them appearing once. These data were also reused for a study on T cells of mothers and their children.

Sequenced: blood. The receptors derive from a girl aged 2 to 9 in good health.

The rearrangement joins TRBV7-3 to TRBJ2-5; 7 nucleotides line up with TRBD2. CDR1 and CDR2 (germline): SGHTA, FQGTGA. The CDR3 loop spans 15 amino acids. The ends lost 6 bases at V and 0 bases at J; junction bases unmatched: 7. Written as DNA, the CDR3 is TGTGCCAGCAGTGTAAATAGCGGGTACCAAGAGACCCAGTACTTC. As protein: CASSVNSGYQETQYF.

With respect to this clonotype: At one end the junction does not follow the germline gene, possibly because of a read error. The chain has TRBV9 and TRBJ1-2; no definite D call. The CDR3 totals 12 residues. The germline V gene has CDR1 SGDLS and CDR2 YYNGEE. DNA of the CDR3: TGTGCCAGCAGCGTAGTTGACGGAGCCTACGCCTTC. This translates into CASSVVDGAYAF.

The CDR3 region has the DNA TGCAGCGTTGTAGGTCCCACGAGCACCGGGGAGCTGTTTTTT. It codes for CSVVGPTSTGELFF. The chain combines TRBV29-1 with TRBJ2-2; D remains unclear. Trimming shortened V by 4 bases and J by 4 bases, and 13 bases separated the two germline ends. This CDR3 is 14 amino acids long. Germline-derived CDR1 and CDR2 are SQVTM and ANQGSEA.

V is TRBV10-3 and J is TRBJ1-1, with TRBD1 as a possible D gene (5 bases). V gave up 3 bases and J gave up 8 bases, with 22 bases separating them. Germline V gene data show CDR1 as ENHRY and CDR2 as SYGVKD. The CDR3 has 16 residues. The CDR3 bases are TGTGCCATCAGTGAACTCCGGGGCCCTCGGTTGGCGGAAGCTTTCTTT. Protein product: CAISELRGPRLAEAFF.

The rearrangement joins TRBV12-3 or TRBV12-4 to TRBJ2-3, with 11 bases aligning to TRBD2. The trim removed 4 bases at V and 1 base at J, leaving 4 bases unmatched. This CDR3 comprises 16 residues. The CDR3 bases are TGTGCCAGCAGTTACCTTAGCGGGGGGGGCACAGATACGCAGTATTTT. Its translation: CASSYLSGGGTDTQYF.

The chain is built from TRBV6-2 or TRBV6-3 and TRBJ2-7, with 9 bases matching TRBD2. Germline V CDR1 and CDR2: MNHEY, SVGEGT. This CDR3 has 19 residues. Trimming at V came to 5 bases and at J to 5 bases, leaving 22 bases not matched to a gene. CDR3 DNA sequence: TGTGCCAGCAGTCCCACTCTGGTTAGCGGGGGCATGACGGTCGACGAGCAGTACTTC. This gives the protein CASSPTLVSGGMTVDEQYF.

This clonotype was recorded a few times. This chain links TRBV7-2 with TRBJ2-1; 10 nucleotides agree with TRBD2. CDR1 is SGHTA and CDR2 is FQGNSA in the germline V gene. The CDR3 runs 15 residues. With V trimmed by 6 bases and J by 8 bases, 10 bases remained unmatched. The chain's CDR3 is CASRDSGGAFDEQFF. The CDR3 DNA reads TGTGCCAGCAGAGACAGCGGGGGGGCTTTCGATGAGCAGTTCTTC.

The chain uses TRBV7-9 and TRBJ2-7, with TRBD2 identical over 9 bases. Looked up from germline, CDR1 is SEHNR and CDR2 is FQNEAQ (reference sequence). V dropped 3 bases and J dropped 6; count of bases not matched to a gene: 15. The length of the CDR3 is 17 residues. DNA for the CDR3: TGTGCCAGCAGCTTCCTTGTCTACGGGACTAGCAGCGCCGAGCAGTACTTC. Protein sequence: CASSFLVYGTSSAEQYF.

The chain uses TRBV7-9 and TRBJ2-5; TRBD1 matches at 7 bases. Trimming cost V 0 bases and J 1 base; bases outside gene matches: 5. CDR3 length: 16 amino acids. Germline V lookup: CDR1 SEHNR, CDR2 FQNEAQ (reference sequence). The CDR3 reads CASSLAGTVVQETQYF. The CDR3 DNA sequence: TGTGCCAGCAGCTTAGCCGGGACAGTAGTCCAAGAGACCCAGTACTTC.

The rearrangement links TRBV5-1 to TRBJ2-2; D call uncertain. CDR1 is SGHRS and CDR2 is YFSETQ in the germline V gene. CDR3 length: 15 residues. V dropped 1 base and J dropped 5 bases, with 12 bases sitting between them. CDR3 in DNA: TGCGCCAGCAGCTTGCCCACTTTGGGTACCGGGGAGCTGTTTTTT. It yields the protein CASSLPTLGTGELFF.

This clonotype has a single count. This sequence joins TRBV5-5 and TRBJ2-3; TRBD2 matches 7 bases. V was pared by 2 bases and J by 3 bases, with 6 bases of the junction left unmatched. The CDR3 is 15 amino acids. Germline CDR1 SGHKS, CDR2 YYEKEE (reference sequence). CDR3: CASSFEGRATDTQYF. The CDR3 DNA is TGTGCCAGCAGCTTCGAAGGGAGGGCTACAGATACGCAGTATTTT.

This chain connects TRBV6-5 to TRBJ1-3, with D tentatively TRBD1 (5 bases). The ends were cut back, 6 bases at V and 0 bases at J, with 12 bases in the middle. The CDR3 is made up of 15 amino acids. CDR1 and CDR2 from the germline V gene are MNHEY and SVGAGI. CDR3 sequence reads: CASSPEGHSGNTIYF. The CDR3 coding sequence is TGTGCCAGCAGCCCCGAAGGACACTCTGGAAACACCATATATTTT.

This clonotype was recorded a few times. One end of the junction is discordant with germline, which a read error may explain. This rearrangement joins TRBV28 to TRBJ2-5, with D tentatively TRBD1 or TRBD2 (5 bases each). The CDR3 runs 11 residues. The germline V gene encodes CDR1 MDHEN and CDR2 SYDVKM. The CDR3, as DNA: TGTGCCGGCAGTGGGGGTGGGGAGCAGTACTTC. Translating gives CAGSGGGEQYF.

In its sample, this clonotype was seen many times. The chain joins TRBV6-4 to TRBJ2-1, with 7 positions matching TRBD2. Trimming at V came to 2 bases and at J to 2 bases, leaving 0 bases not matched to a gene. The germline CDR1 and CDR2 sequences are MRHNA and SNTAGT. The CDR3 has 14 residues. CDR3: CASSDGGAYNEQFF. Written as DNA, the CDR3 is TGTGCCAGCAGTGACGGGGGGGCCTACAATGAGCAGTTCTTC.

V is TRBV11-2 and J is TRBJ1-4; no clear D. Trimming shortened V by 0 bases and J by 3 bases, and 11 bases separated the two germline ends. Germline values: CDR1 SGHAT, CDR2 FQNNGV. The CDR3 loop spans 16 amino acids. As DNA, the CDR3 is TGTGCCAGCAGCTTAGAGTGGGGAGGCGCTAATGAAAAACTGTTTTTT. Its translation is CASSLEWGGANEKLFF.

This clonotype was counted many times. This chain joins TRBV27 and TRBJ2-1, with D possibly matching TRBD1 (5 bases). Trimming left V 6 bases short and J 3 bases short, with 9 bases between. CDR3 length: 13 residues. Germline V gives CDR1 MNHEY, CDR2 SMNVEV (reference sequence). The CDR3 DNA sequence: TGTGCCAGCAGCGTAGACAGCTACAATGAGCAGTTCTTC. Translating gives CASSVDSYNEQFF.

This clonotype was recorded a few times. The chain links TRBV6-1 to TRBJ2-5, with 7 bases matching TRBD2. The CDR3 is 16 amino acids. Germline loops: CDR1 MNHNS, CDR2 SASEGT. V gave up 0 bases and J gave up 0 bases; unmatched junction bases: 4. In DNA, the CDR3 is TGTGCCAGCAGTGAAGCGTCGGGAGGATACCAAGAGACCCAGTACTTC. Translated: CASSEASGGYQETQYF.

The chain employs TRBV6-2 or TRBV6-3 and TRBJ1-1; D uncertain. CDR1 and CDR2 (germline): MNHEY, SVGEGT. Trimming took off 6 bases at V and 5 bases at J, with 7 bases between the two ends. This CDR3 has 11 residues. The CDR3 loop reads CASRTETEAFF. DNA of the CDR3: TGTGCCAGCAGAACGGAGACTGAAGCTTTCTTT.

The rearrangement joins TRBV11-1 to TRBJ2-3; 8 nucleotides agree with TRBD2. The CDR3 is 15 amino acids. V lost 5 bases to trimming and J lost 4 bases; unmatched junction nucleotides: 8. CDR1 is SGHAT and CDR2 is FQDESV in the germline V gene (reference sequence). Here the CDR3 DNA reads TGTGCCAGCAGCCTGCTAGGGCGGGAGGCAGATACGCAGTATTTT. Amino acids: CASSLLGREADTQYF.

V is TRBV29-1 and J is TRBJ1-2, with TRBD1 matching 9 bases. Germline CDR1 SQVTM, CDR2 ANQGSEA. The CDR3 sequence is 16 residues long. The J segment lost 4 bases and the V segment lost 0 bases, leaving 9 bases of the junction unmatched. CDR3 coding DNA: TGCAGCGTTGAAGAAGAACGAACAGGGGGCGCCTATGGCTACACCTTC. It encodes CSVEEERTGGAYGYTF.

This chain joins TRBV4-3 and TRBJ1-4; TRBD1 aligns across 11 bases. V shed 5 bases, J shed 3 bases, and the junction held 2 bases outside the gene matches. CDR3 length: 15 residues. The germline CDR1 and CDR2 sequences are LGHNA and YSLEER. CDR3 loop: CASSLDRGPNEKLFF. The CDR3 nucleotides are TGCGCCAGCAGCTTGGACAGGGGGCCTAATGAAAAACTGTTTTTT.

This chain joins TRBV5-6 and TRBJ1-1; 8 bases agree with TRBD1. CDR1 is SGHDT, CDR2 YYEEEE, per germline. With V trimmed by 4 bases and J by 0 bases, 8 bases remained unmatched. This CDR3 is 16 amino acids long. The CDR3 loop reads CASSVSRDRMNTEAFF. DNA of the CDR3: TGTGCCAGCAGCGTAAGCCGGGACAGGATGAACACTGAAGCTTTCTTT.

This clonotype has more than one count but fewer than ten. In nucleotides, the CDR3 is TGCAGCGTCATAACTAGCGGGGAGGACTACGAGCAGTACTTC. Translation: CSVITSGEDYEQYF. The gene calls are TRBV29-1 and TRBJ2-7; the match to TRBD2 covers 10 bases. The J segment lost 3 bases and the V segment lost 6 bases, leaving 8 bases of the junction unmatched. The CDR3 covers 14 residues. The germline gives CDR1 SQVTM, CDR2 ANQGSEA.

The genes are TRBV19 and TRBJ2-1; maybe TRBD2 (6 bases). The CDR3 runs to 13 residues. Looked up from germline, CDR1 is LNHDA and CDR2 is SQIVND (reference sequence). V was clipped by 3 bases and J by 9 bases, with 12 bases between them. In DNA form, the CDR3 reads TGTGCCAGTAGTATCGCTCTCGGGAGTGAGCAGTTCTTC. Protein: CASSIALGSEQFF.

This clonotype has more than one count but fewer than ten. The chain links TRBV6-5 to TRBJ1-5, with unresolved D. CDR3 length: 13 residues. In germline, CDR1 is MNHEY, CDR2 SVGAGI. V was pared by 3 bases and J by 1 base, with 4 bases between. CDR3 DNA: TGTGCCAGCAGTTATGGCAGCAATCAGCCCCAGCATTTT. Protein sequence: CASSYGSNQPQHF.

The genes are TRBV7-9 and TRBJ2-1; 9 bases match TRBD2. Germline loops: CDR1 SEHNR, CDR2 FQNEAQ (reference sequence). The CDR3 is 16 residues long. With 1 base clipped from V and 8 bases from J, the junction kept 9 bases outside the gene matches. The CDR3 here is CASSLDLAGYEDEQFF. As DNA, the CDR3 is TGTGCCAGCAGCTTAGATCTAGCGGGGTATGAGGATGAGCAGTTCTTC.

This clonotype is a singleton in its sample. This chain connects TRBV3-1 to TRBJ2-5; 8 bases are a match to TRBD2. This CDR3 has 18 residues. Germline V CDR1 and CDR2: LGHDT, YNNKEL (reference sequence). The ends lost 6 bases at V and 4 bases at J; junction bases unmatched: 19. CDR3 coding DNA: TGTGCCAGCAGTTGGATGTCTAGCGGGTCCAATTGGGGAGAGACCCAGTACTTC. The encoded protein is CASSWMSSGSNWGETQYF.

This clonotype was recorded a few times. The V and J genes are TRBV7-9 and TRBJ2-2; D not certain. Germline lookup yields CDR1 SEHNR and CDR2 FQNEAQ (reference sequence). The CDR3 loop spans 15 amino acids. Trimming pared 2 bases from V and 4 bases from J, leaving 11 bases between. The CDR3 here is CASSLRGDPTGELFF. The CDR3 DNA follows: TGTGCCAGCAGCTTACGTGGCGATCCCACCGGGGAGCTGTTTTTT.

The sample holds a few counts of this clonotype. This chain joins TRBV3-1 and TRBJ2-7; 13 nucleotides align to TRBD2. The J segment lost 7 bases and the V segment lost 0 bases, leaving 0 bases of the junction unmatched. Germline-derived CDR1 and CDR2 are LGHDT and YNNKEL (reference sequence). This CDR3 is built from 14 residues. CDR3: CASSQEGLAGEQYF. The CDR3 DNA sequence: TGTGCCAGCAGCCAAGAGGGACTAGCGGGGGAGCAGTACTTC.

This clonotype was found a few times. The rearrangement links TRBV29-1 to TRBJ1-2; D unclear. V shed 0 bases and J shed 5 bases, with 7 bases lying between them. Germline CDR1 reads SQVTM; CDR2 reads ANQGSEA. The CDR3 totals 12 residues. DNA for the CDR3: TGCAGCGTTGAAGATAGAGGGTATGGCTACACCTTC. Protein product: CSVEDRGYGYTF.

V gene TRBV3-1 combines with J gene TRBJ1-3, with a weak D call TRBD1 (6 bases). The CDR3 is 14 residues long. Germline V gene lookup returns CDR1 LGHDT and CDR2 YNNKEL (reference sequence). The V gene lost 0 bases and the J gene lost 5 bases, with 8 bases spanning the gap. The CDR3 loop reads CASSQDWGRNTIYF. The DNA for the CDR3 is TGTGCCAGCAGCCAAGACTGGGGGCGAAACACCATATATTTT.